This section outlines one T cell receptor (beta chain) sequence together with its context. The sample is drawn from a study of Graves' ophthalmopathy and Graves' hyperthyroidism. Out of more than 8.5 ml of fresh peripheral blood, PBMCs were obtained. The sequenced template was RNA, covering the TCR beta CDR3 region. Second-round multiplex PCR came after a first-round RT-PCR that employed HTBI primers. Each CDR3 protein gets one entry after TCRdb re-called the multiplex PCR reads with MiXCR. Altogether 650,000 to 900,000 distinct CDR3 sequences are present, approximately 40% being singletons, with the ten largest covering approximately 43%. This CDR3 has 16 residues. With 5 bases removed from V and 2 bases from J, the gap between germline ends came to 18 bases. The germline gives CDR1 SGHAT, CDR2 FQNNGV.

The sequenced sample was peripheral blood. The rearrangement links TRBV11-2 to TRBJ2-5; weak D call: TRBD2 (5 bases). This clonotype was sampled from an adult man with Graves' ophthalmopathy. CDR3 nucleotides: TGTGCCAGCAGCCCCCATGGGCCCCGGGGACAAGAGACCCAGTACTTC. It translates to CASSPHGPRGQETQYF.